Detailed here is one TCR beta chain. The CDR3 has 15 residues. Trimming took 0 bases from V and 2 from J, leaving 8 bases between them. From germline, CDR1 is MNHNY and CDR2 SVGAGI (reference sequence). The sample originates from a study of T cell changes during pregnancy in multiple sclerosis. Libraries were prepared by immunoSEQ multiplex PCR; TCRdb keeps only in-frame clonotypes and omits some of them. Of tens of thousands of clones in the sample, approximately 90% are singletons; the top ten hold about 0.45%. The receptor's source is a female donor with multiple sclerosis, enrolled in a pregnancy study. Material: CD4+ T cells from peripheral blood mononuclear cells, obtained before pregnancy. The chain uses TRBV6-6 and TRBJ1-5, with TRBD1 as a possible D gene (5 bases). CDR3 protein: CASSYSLGGNQPQHF. The CDR3 bases are TGTGCCAGCAGTTACTCGCTAGGGGGCAATCAGCCCCAGCATTTT.